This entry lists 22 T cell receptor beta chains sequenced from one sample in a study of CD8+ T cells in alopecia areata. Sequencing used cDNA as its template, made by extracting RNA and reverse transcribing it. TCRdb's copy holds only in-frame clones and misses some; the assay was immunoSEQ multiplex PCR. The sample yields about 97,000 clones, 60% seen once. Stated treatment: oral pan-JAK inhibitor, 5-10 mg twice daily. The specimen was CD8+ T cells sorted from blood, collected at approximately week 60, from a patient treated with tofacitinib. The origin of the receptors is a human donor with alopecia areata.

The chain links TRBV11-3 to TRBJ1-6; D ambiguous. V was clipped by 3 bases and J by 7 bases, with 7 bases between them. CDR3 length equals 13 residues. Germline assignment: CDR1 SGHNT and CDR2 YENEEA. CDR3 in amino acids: CASSLGVNSPLHF. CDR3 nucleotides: TGTGCCAGCAGCTTGGGAGTGAATTCACCCCTCCACTTT.

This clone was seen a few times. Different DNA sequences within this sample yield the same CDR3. The CDR3 loop reads CASSSTYEQYF. Written as DNA, the CDR3 is TGTGCCAGCAGCTCAACCTACGAGCAGTACTTC. The chain carries TRBV7-9 and TRBJ2-7; the D is unclear. Germline lookup yields CDR1 SEHNR and CDR2 FQNEAQ (reference sequence). The CDR3 has 11 residues. With 4 bases removed from V and 2 bases from J, the gap between germline ends came to 3 bases.

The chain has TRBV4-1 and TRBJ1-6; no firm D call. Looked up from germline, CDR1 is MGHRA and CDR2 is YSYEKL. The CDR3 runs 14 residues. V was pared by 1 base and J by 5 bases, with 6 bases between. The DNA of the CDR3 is TGCGCCAGCAGCCAAGGGCAAGATAATTCACCCCTCCACTTT. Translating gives CASSQGQDNSPLHF.

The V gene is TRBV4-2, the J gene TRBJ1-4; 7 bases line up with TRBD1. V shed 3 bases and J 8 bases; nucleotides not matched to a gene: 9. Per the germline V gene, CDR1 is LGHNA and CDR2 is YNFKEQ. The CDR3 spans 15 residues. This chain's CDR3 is CASSHQQGRKEKLFF. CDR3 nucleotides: TGTGCCAGCAGCCACCAACAGGGGCGAAAAGAAAAACTGTTTTTT.

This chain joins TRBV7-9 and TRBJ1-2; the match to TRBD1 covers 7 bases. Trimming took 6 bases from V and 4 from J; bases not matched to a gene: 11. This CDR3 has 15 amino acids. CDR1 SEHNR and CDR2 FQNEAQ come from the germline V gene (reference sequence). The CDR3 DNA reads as TGTGCCAGCAGTAAAGGGACAGCCCGGCCCTATGGCTACACCTTC. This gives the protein CASSKGTARPYGYTF.

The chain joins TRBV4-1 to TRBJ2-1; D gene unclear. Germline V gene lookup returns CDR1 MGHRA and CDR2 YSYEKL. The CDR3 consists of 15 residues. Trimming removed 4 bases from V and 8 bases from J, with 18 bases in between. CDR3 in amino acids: CASSLGIQESYEQFF. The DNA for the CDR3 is TGCGCCAGCAGCCTTGGGATCCAGGAGTCCTATGAGCAGTTCTTC.

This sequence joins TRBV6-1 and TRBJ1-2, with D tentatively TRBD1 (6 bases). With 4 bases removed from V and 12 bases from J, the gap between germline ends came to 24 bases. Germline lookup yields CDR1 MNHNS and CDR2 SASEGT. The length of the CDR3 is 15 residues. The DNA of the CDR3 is TGTGCCAGCAGTGGTAGAATTGGACAGCCGGGTCGAGACACCTTC. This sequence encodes CASSGRIGQPGRDTF.

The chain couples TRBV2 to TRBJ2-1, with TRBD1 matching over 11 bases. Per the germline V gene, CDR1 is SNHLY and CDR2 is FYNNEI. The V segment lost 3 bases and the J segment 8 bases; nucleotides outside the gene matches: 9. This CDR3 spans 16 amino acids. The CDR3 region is CASSDSLDRGQDEQFF. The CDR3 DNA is TGTGCCAGCAGTGACTCCCTGGACAGGGGGCAGGATGAGCAGTTCTTC.

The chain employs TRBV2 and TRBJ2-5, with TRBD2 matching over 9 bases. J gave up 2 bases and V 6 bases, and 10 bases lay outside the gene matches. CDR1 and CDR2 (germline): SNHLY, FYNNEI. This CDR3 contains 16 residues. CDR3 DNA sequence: TGTGCCAGCAGACAGACTAGCGGCGCAGTACAAGAGACCCAGTACTTC. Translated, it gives CASRQTSGAVQETQYF. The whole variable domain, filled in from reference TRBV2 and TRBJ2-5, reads EPEVTQTPSHQVTQMGQEVILRCVPISNHLYFYWYRQILGQKVEFLVSFYNNEISEKSEIFDDQFSVERPDGSNFTLKIRSTKLEDSAMYFCASRQTSGAVQETQYFGPGTRLLVL.

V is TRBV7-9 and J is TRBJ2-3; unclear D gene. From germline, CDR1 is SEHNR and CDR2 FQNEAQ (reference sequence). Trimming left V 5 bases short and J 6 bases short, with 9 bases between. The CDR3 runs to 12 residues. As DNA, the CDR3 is TGTGCCAGCAGCGCCCCACGGGATACGCAGTATTTT. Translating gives CASSAPRDTQYF.

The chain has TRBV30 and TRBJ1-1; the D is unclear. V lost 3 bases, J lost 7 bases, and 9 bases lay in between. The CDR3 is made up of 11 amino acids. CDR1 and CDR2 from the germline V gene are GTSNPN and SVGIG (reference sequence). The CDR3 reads CAWSLALEAFF. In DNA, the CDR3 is TGTGCCTGGAGCCTGGCCCTTGAAGCTTTCTTT.

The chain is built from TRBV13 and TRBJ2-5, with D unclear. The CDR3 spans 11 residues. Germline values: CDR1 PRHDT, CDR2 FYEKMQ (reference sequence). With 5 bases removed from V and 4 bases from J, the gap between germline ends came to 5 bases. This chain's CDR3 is CASSQRETQYF. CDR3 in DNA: TGTGCCAGCAGCCAACGAGAGACCCAGTACTTC.

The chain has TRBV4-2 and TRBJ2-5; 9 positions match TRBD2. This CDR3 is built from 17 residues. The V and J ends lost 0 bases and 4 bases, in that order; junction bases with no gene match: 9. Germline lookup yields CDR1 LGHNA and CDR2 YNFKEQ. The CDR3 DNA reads TGTGCCAGCAGCCAAGATGGGGGCGGGGGGGCCGGAGAGACCCAGTACTTC. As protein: CASSQDGGGGAGETQYF.

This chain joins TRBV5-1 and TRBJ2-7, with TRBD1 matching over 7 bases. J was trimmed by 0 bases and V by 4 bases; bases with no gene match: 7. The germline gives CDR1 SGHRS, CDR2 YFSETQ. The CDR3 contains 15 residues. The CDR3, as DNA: TGCGCCAGCAGCGTCACCGGGACAGCCTCCTACGAGCAGTACTTC. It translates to CASSVTGTASYEQYF.

In DNA, the CDR3 is TGTGCCAGCAGCACGCCGGACTGGAGCTCCTACAATGAGCAGTTCTTC. It specifies CASSTPDWSSYNEQFF. The chain carries TRBV7-9 and TRBJ2-1; D possibly corresponds to TRBD2 (5 bases). Per germline, CDR1 SEHNR and CDR2 FQNEAQ (reference sequence). V lost 5 bases and J 0 bases, leaving 14 bases between the germline ends. The CDR3 has 16 residues.

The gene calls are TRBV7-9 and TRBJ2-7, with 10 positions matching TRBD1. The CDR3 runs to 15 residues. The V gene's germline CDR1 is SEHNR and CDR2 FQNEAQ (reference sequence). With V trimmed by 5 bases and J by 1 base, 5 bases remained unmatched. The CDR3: CASSAGTGVSYEQYF. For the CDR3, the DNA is TGTGCCAGCAGCGCAGGGACAGGGGTGTCCTACGAGCAGTACTTC.

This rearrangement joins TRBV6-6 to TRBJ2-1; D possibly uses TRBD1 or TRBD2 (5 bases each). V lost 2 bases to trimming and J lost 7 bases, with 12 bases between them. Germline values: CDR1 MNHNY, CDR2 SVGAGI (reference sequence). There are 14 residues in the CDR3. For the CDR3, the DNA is TGTGCCAGCAGTTACCATCCTTGGGGGAATGAGCAGTTCTTC. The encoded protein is CASSYHPWGNEQFF.

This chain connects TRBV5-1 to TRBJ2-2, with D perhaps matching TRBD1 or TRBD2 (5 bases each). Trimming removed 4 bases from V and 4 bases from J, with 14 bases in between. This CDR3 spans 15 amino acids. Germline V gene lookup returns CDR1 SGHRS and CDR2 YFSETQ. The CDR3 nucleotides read TGCGCCAGCAGCGTTTGGGATGGGGGCACCGGGGAGCTGTTTTTT. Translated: CASSVWDGGTGELFF.

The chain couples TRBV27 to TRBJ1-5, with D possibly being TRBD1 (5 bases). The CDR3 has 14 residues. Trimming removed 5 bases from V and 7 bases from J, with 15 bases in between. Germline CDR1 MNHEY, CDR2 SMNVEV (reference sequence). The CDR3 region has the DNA TGTGCCAGCAGTCTGCGGGGGGTCCTGCAGCCCCAGCATTTT. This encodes CASSLRGVLQPQHF.

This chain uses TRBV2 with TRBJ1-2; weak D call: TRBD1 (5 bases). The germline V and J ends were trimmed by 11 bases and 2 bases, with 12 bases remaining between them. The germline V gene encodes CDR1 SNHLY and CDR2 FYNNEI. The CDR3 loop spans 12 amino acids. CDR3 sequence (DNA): TGTGCCGCCAAGCGACAGAACTATGGCTACACCTTC. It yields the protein CAAKRQNYGYTF.

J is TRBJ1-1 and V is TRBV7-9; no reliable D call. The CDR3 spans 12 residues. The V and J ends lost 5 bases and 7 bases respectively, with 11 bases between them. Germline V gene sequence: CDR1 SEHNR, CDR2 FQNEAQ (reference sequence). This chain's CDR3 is CASSPGVSEAFF. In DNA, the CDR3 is TGTGCCAGCAGCCCAGGTGTGAGTGAAGCTTTCTTT.

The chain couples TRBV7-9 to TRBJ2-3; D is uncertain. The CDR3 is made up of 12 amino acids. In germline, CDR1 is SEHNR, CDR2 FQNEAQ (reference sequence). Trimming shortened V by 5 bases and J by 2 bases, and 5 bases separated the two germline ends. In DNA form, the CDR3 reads TGTGCCAGCAGCGGTGACACAGATACGCAGTATTTT. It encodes CASSGDTDTQYF.